Sequencing of this TCR beta chain was carried out in a study of T cell responses to AZD1222 COVID-19 vaccine. CDR1 and CDR2 (germline): LGHNT, FRNRAP. The ends were cut back, 6 bases at V and 1 base at J, with 13 bases in the middle. This CDR3 contains 15 residues. General study points: Distributed over spike, vaccine-associated CD4 TCRs predominated at 160-218 and 743-854. Females made up more of the donors, who were largely white British, and clonal diversity may have come out too low. At baseline, seropositivity was found in only a handful of AZD1222 recipients.

Clones were read by immunoSEQ multiplex PCR, and TCRdb kept only the in-frame ones, dropping some. Of over 150,000 clones in the sample, approximately 94% were seen once. With respect to this clone: The target antigen is unknown.

Pooling was applied to second doses at about 4 or about 12 weeks. This sequence joins TRBV12-5 and TRBJ2-1; the D is unclear. Sequenced material: peripheral blood, taken 28 days after the second AZD1222 dose. This clonotype originated in an adult who received the AZD1222 COVID-19 vaccine. CDR3 sequence: CASGPTPLSYNEQFF. In DNA, the CDR3 is TGTGCTAGTGGCCCCACGCCGCTTTCCTACAATGAGCAGTTCTTC.